A selection of T cell receptor beta chains follows, all from one sample in a study of T cell repertoires in cytomegalovirus infection. In TCRdb, the reads were re-called with MiXCR into one record per CDR3 protein. Of 900,000 to 950,000 distinct CDR3 sequences listed, approximately 32% were seen once; the top ten hold around 15%. The antigens of these receptors remain unknown. Sequences were derived from cultured CD8+ T cells from PBMCs, sampled from culture after CMV antigen stimulation. These receptors all come from a human donor in good health (CMV status not recorded). Some clones in this sample may be carry-over from other donors' samples. The CDR3 runs from the conserved cysteine through the conserved F or W. Each record gives: CDR3 DNA, CDR3 protein, J gene, D gene, clone size, V gene. The D gene is left open where the match is weak. The listing skips clone size in some rows; elsewhere it reads once, few, many or a size class.

TGTGCCAGCAGCTTACTACGTAGCGGGGGGACTAACACCGGGGAGCTGTTTTTT CASSLLRSGGTNTGELFF TRBJ2-2 TRBD2 few TRBV7-9
TGTGCCAGCAGGAAGGGAGCCTACGAGCAGTACTTC CASRKGAYEQYF TRBJ2-7 - - TRBV7-9
TGTGCCAGCAGCCCGAGGGAGGGGTGGGCTGGAAACACCATATATTTT CASSPREGWAGNTIYF TRBJ1-3 - few TRBV7-8
TGTGCCAGCAGCGTAGCAAGGAGCGGGGGGGCCAAAAACATTCAGTACTTC CASSVARSGGAKNIQYF TRBJ2-4 TRBD2 - TRBV9
TGTGCCAGCAGCTCCCGGGACAGCTTTGCAACTAATGAAAAACTGTTTTTT CASSSRDSFATNEKLFF TRBJ1-4 TRBD1 - TRBV7-9
TGTGCCAGCAGCGTACAGTACACCGGGGAGCTGTTTTTT CASSVQYTGELFF TRBJ2-2 - few TRBV7-6
TGTGCCAGCAATACAGCCACCGGGGAGCTGTTTTTT CASNTATGELFF TRBJ2-2 - - TRBV12-3/TRBV12-4
TGTGCCAGCAGTTTTGTGACAGGGATCTATGGCTACACCTTC CASSFVTGIYGYTF TRBJ1-2 TRBD1 - TRBV12-3/TRBV12-4
TGTGCTAGCGGCCGGACAGTACAAGAGACCCAGTACTTC CASGRTVQETQYF TRBJ2-5 - many TRBV7-7
TGTGCCAGCGGGGCGGCAGCTGGCTACAATGAGCAGTTCTTC CASGAAAGYNEQFF TRBJ2-1 - few TRBV27
TGTGCCAGCAGCTTACGGCCGACTCCGGGACAGAAAGAGACCCAGTACTTC CASSLRPTPGQKETQYF TRBJ2-5 TRBD1 few TRBV7-9
TGCAGTGCTAGAGATTACGCTGGGGCCAACGTCCTGACTTTC CSARDYAGANVLTF TRBJ2-6 - - TRBV20-1
TGTGCCAGCAGTGATTTAGGGGGGGTGAACACCGGGGAGCTGTTTTTT CASSDLGGVNTGELFF TRBJ2-2 - few TRBV25-1
TGTGCCAGCAGCTCCTTTAACCAAGAGACCCAGTACTTC CASSSFNQETQYF TRBJ2-5 - - TRBV11-3
TGTGCCAGCAGTTTAATCGGACAGGGGCGCAATGAGCAGTTCTTC CASSLIGQGRNEQFF TRBJ2-1 TRBD1 - TRBV25-1
TGTGCCAGCAGTTACTCGAGAGGGGGGCTTAATGAGCAGTTCTTC CASSYSRGGLNEQFF TRBJ2-1 - - TRBV6-2/TRBV6-3